The subject of this entry is one T cell receptor (beta chain). Its target is not known. The data originate from a study of cytomegalovirus exposure and HLA in healthy donors. The primer mix had 60 Vbeta and 13 Jbeta primers. The data were produced by immunoSEQ multiplex PCR, yet TCRdb's version contains in-frame clones alone and is incomplete. The sample consists of 95,000 to 150,000 clones, approximately 75% of them appearing once. Findings of the study overall: Across donors, sequencing depth was assumed by presence/absence analyses to be roughly uniform.

From germline, CDR1 is MDHEN and CDR2 SYDVKM. This CDR3 contains 15 residues. The V end lost 7 bases, the J end lost 7 bases, and 19 bases lay between the germline ends. Sequencing used PBMCs. The rearrangement uses TRBV28 and TRBJ1-4; weak D call: TRBD1 (5 bases). The receptor comes from a woman in her fifties or sixties in good health and CMV-seronegative. The CDR3 region is CASTLDRTASEKLFF. CDR3 DNA sequence: TGTGCCAGCACCCTAGACAGAACAGCCAGTGAAAAACTGTTTTTT.